The sequence of this TCR beta chain was determined in a study of blood T cell repertoires in COVID-19. For the study at large: Specimens from acute and convalescent COVID-19 originated in the United States, Italy and Spain. PBMCs, B-cell-depleted T cells, or T cells provided the cDNA or gDNA that made up the material.

Germline trimming cut 4 bases from V and 2 bases from J; bases unmatched to any gene: 6. CDR1 is SNHLY and CDR2 is FYNNEI in the germline V gene. The CDR3 consists of 15 residues. Study processing details: Estimation of nucleated cell counts was performed using reference gene primer amplification. Only in-frame clones appear in the TCRdb table, and some are missing; sequencing was by immunoSEQ multiplex PCR. The DNA was the basis for D and trimming; V, J and clone size are from that table. Of 60,000 to 90,000 clones listed, 84% are singletons. The table lists this clone with a few counts. The sample consisted of peripheral blood. The clonotype was recovered from a man aged 50 to 59 with acute or convalescent COVID-19. The chain couples TRBV2 to TRBJ1-2; 8 bases line up with TRBD1. CDR3: CASSAGGSLNYGYTF. In DNA form, the CDR3 reads TGTGCCAGCAGTGCAGGGGGCTCTTTGAACTATGGCTACACCTTC.